This T cell receptor (beta chain) derives from a study of control samples from healthy donors and cancer patients. The CDR3 totals 17 residues. V lost 0 bases to trimming and J lost 1 base; unmatched junction nucleotides: 6. Looked up from germline, CDR1 is KGHSH and CDR2 is LQKENI. This table comes from immunoSEQ multiplex PCR, and its TCRdb copy is limited to in-frame clones, with some not included. The data hold some 130,000 clones, with around 92% observed a single time. The chain combines TRBV18 with TRBJ2-1, with 7 nucleotides matching TRBD2. The receptor comes from a woman aged 45-65 years in good health. The sample taken for sequencing was blood. CDR3 sequence reads: CASSPPTGEGSYNEQFF. The CDR3 DNA reads TGTGCCAGCTCACCACCCACGGGGGAGGGGTCCTACAATGAGCAGTTCTTC.